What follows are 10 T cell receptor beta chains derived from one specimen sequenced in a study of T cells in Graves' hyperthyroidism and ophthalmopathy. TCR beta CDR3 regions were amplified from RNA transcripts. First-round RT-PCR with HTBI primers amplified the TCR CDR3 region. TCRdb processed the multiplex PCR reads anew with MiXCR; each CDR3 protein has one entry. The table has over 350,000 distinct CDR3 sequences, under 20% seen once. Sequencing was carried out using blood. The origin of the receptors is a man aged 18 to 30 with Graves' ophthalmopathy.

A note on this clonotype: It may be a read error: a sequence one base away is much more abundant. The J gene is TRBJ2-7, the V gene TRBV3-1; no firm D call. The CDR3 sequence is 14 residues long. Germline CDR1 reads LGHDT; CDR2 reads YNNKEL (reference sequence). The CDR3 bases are TGTGCCGGCAGCCAAGCTACTTCTAGTGCCGAGCAGTACTTC. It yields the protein CAGSQATSSAEQYF.

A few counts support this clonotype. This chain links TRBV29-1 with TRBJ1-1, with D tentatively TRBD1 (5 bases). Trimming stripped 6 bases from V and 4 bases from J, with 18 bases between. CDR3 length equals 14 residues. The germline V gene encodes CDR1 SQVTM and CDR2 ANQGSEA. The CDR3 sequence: CSVAPSGLPTEAFF. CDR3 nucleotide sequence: TGCAGCGTAGCACCCTCAGGGCTCCCCACTGAAGCTTTCTTT. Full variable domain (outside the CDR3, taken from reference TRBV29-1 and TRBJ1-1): SAVISQKPSRDICQRGTSLTIQCQVDSQVTMMFWYRQQPGQSLTLIATANQGSEATYESGFVIDKFPISRPNLTFSTLTVSNMSPEDSSIYLCSVAPSGLPTEAFFGQGTRLTVV.

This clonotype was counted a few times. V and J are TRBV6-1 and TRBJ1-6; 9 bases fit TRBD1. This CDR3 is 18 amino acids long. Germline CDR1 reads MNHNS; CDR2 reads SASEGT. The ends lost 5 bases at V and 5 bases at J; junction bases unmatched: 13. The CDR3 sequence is CASSLQTPGTGNNSPLHF. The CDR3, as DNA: TGTGCCAGCAGTCTACAAACTCCCGGGACAGGGAATAATTCACCCCTCCACTTT.

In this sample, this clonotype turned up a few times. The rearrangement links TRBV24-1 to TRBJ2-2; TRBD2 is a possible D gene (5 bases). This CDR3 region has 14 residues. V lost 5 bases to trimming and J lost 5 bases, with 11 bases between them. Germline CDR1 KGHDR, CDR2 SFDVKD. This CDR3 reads CATSATRGTGELFF. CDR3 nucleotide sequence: TGTGCCACCAGTGCGACCCGAGGGACCGGGGAGCTGTTTTTT.

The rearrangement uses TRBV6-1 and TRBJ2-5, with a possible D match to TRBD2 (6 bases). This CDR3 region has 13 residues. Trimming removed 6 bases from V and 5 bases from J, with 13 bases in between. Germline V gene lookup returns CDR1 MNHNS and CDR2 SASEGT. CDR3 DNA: TGTGCCAGCAGAGGCGGGGACCCGGAGACCCAGTACTTC. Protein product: CASRGGDPETQYF.

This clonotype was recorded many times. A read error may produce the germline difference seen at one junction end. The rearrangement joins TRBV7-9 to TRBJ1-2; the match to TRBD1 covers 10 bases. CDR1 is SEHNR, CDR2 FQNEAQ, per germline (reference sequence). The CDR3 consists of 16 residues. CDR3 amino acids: CASSLGTGVGIYGYTF. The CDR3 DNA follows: TGTGCCAGCAGTTTAGGGACAGGGGTCGGGATCTATGGCTACACCTTC.

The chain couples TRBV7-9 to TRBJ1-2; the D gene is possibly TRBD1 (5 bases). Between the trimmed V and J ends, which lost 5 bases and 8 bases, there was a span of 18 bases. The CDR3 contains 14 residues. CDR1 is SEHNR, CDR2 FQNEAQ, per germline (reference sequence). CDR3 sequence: CASSPAGALGGYTF. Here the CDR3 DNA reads TGTGCCAGCAGCCCTGCCGGGGCGCTTGGAGGCTACACCTTC.

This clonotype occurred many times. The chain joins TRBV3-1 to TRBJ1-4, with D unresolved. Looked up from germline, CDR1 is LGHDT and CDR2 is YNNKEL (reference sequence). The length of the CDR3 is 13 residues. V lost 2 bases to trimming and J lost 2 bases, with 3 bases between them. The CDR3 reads CASSQTTNEKLFF. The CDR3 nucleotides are TGTGCCAGCAGCCAAACCACTAATGAAAAACTGTTTTTT.

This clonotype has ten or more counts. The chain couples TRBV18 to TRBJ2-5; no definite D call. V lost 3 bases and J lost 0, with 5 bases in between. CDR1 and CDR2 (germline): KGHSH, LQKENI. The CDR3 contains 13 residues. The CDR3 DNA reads TGTGCCAGCTCACCGTCAGACCAAGAGACCCAGTACTTC. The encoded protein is CASSPSDQETQYF.

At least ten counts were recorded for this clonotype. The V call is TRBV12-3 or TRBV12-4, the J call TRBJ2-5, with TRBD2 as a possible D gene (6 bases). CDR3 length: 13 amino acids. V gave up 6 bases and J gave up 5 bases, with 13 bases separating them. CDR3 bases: TGTGCCAGCAGCGGCGGGGAGAGGGAGACCCAGTACTTC. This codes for CASSGGERETQYF.